Listed below are T cell receptor beta chains from one sample, sequenced in a study of blood T cell repertoires in COVID-19. Sequencing used immunoSEQ multiplex PCR; TCRdb keeps in-frame clones, though not all of them. This table holds 98,000 or so clones, 85% to 90% found once. The material sequenced was peripheral blood. These TCRs come from a man aged 50 or older with acute or convalescent COVID-19. CDR3s include the opening cysteine and the closing phenylalanine or tryptophan.

v_gene	j_gene	CDR3aa
TRBV5-1	TRBJ2-2	CASSLGLAGELFF
TRBV5-1	TRBJ2-7	CASSLEGRWREQYF
TRBV5-1	TRBJ2-7	CASSWSGTEYEQYF
TRBV5-1	TRBJ2-1	CASSLASGSGVAYNEQFF
TRBV2	TRBJ2-5	CASRDRGWETQYF
TRBV7-9	TRBJ2-3	CASSPGGWAADTQYF
TRBV30	TRBJ1-1	CAWSTGTPRGNTEAFF
TRBV7-2	TRBJ1-1	CASSSFLGTEAFF
TRBV4-2	TRBJ2-7	CASSQGAGGEQYF
TRBV19	TRBJ1-4	CASSIAVATNEKLFF
TRBV5-1	TRBJ2-3	CASGGTVTDTQYF
TRBV11-1	TRBJ2-2	CASSSSIRTNTGELFF
TRBV21-1	TRBJ2-3	CASSGRWTSGSTDTQYF
TRBV28	TRBJ2-1	CASSFTPPPGQEQFF
TRBV21-1	TRBJ1-5	CASSKRIFRVGQPQHF
TRBV30	TRBJ2-3	CAGGDPAGSTDTQYF
TRBV24-1	TRBJ1-2	CATSENGPGGYGYTF
TRBV6-5	TRBJ2-7	CASSPGQGWYEQYF
TRBV28	TRBJ2-7	CASRPTGLRDEQYF
TRBV12-3/TRBV12-4	TRBJ2-7	CASRGQGAYEQYF
TRBV5-1	TRBJ2-2	CASYRGTGTGELFF
TRBV5-5	TRBJ1-6	CASSFTGVGTPLHF
TRBV27	TRBJ2-1	CASSPNVGSSYNEQFF
TRBV5-1	TRBJ2-3	CASRPPWASGRDTQYF
TRBV18	TRBJ2-3	CASSRRDGSTDTQYF
TRBV28	TRBJ2-1	CASRGSGRFYNEQFF
TRBV6-5	TRBJ2-7	CASSRDSRAYEQYF
TRBV7-8	TRBJ2-7	CASSRDGGEQYF
TRBV29-1	TRBJ2-5	CSVAFIGGQETQYF
TRBV7-6	TRBJ2-7	CASSVSGTGTYEQYF
TRBV5-4	TRBJ1-2	CASSSQGEGGYTF
TRBV2	TRBJ2-7	CATASGGYNYEQYF
TRBV28	TRBJ1-6	CASSLFAGTGDNSPLHF
TRBV10-1	TRBJ2-3	CASSQRGTTDTQYF
TRBV4-1	TRBJ2-3	CASSQVSGFSTDTQYF
TRBV28	TRBJ2-7	CASSPNRLAGAGSSYEQYF
TRBV7-2	TRBJ2-7	CASSLSGVSTYEQYF
TRBV30	TRBJ2-5	CAWSQQEAQYF
TRBV11-1	TRBJ2-7	CASSDLGLAASYEQYF
TRBV2	TRBJ1-2	CASSRDRGPYGYTF
TRBV7-9	TRBJ2-1	CASSLGSLSYNEQFF
TRBV5-1	TRBJ2-7	CASSLTGTSYEQYF
TRBV5-6	TRBJ2-7	CASSNRARQTFSYEQYF
TRBV5-4	TRBJ2-1	CASSLQQGLYNEQFF
TRBV15	TRBJ2-3	CATSRDDATERDTQYF
TRBV3-1/TRBV3-2	TRBJ2-3	CASSPRRASGRADTQYF
TRBV6-4	TRBJ2-1	CASSPREAGEQFF
TRBV27	TRBJ2-3	CASSRGTDTDTQYF
TRBV9	TRBJ2-3	CASSSGGGSPTDTQYF
TRBV7-9	TRBJ2-5	CASSPKQIFQETQYF
TRBV30	TRBJ1-1	CAWSTDTYTEAFF
TRBV3-1/TRBV3-2	TRBJ2-1	CASSPRGSKEQFF
TRBV5-5	TRBJ2-5	CASSLEHRQETQYF
TRBV2	TRBJ1-3	CASSYRLRSGNTIYF
TRBV27	TRBJ2-2	CASSGTGDPGELFF
TRBV2	TRBJ1-2	CASSVQGRGYGYTF
TRBV5-6	TRBJ1-2	CASSLWGTGNYGYTF
TRBV19	TRBJ1-3	CASSAPGRWAGNTIYF
TRBV30	TRBJ2-2	CAWSDRTGGNTGELFF
TRBV19	TRBJ2-1	CASSQTSGIGEQFF